These T cell receptor beta chains were read from a single sample in a study of PD-1 blockade in classical Hodgkin lymphoma. The repertoire was sequenced with immunoSEQ multiplex PCR; TCRdb's copy has only in-frame clones and lacks some. The sample consists of about 40,000 clones, around 87% of them appearing once. The source material was peripheral blood mononuclear cells (PBMCs), sampled at baseline. Receptors originate from a human donor with classical Hodgkin lymphoma. Each CDR3 is given with its conserved first and last residue. Each record gives: clone size, D gene, J gene, V gene, CDR3 DNA, CDR3 protein. The D gene is left open where the match is weak. Size is stated for part of the rows, as once, few or many counts, or as a class when the clone is expanded.

clone size: once; D gene: NA; J gene: TRBJ1-6; V gene: TRBV7-8; CDR3 DNA: TGTGCCAGCAGCTTAGCGGAGAGAAATTCACCCCTCCACTTT; CDR3 protein: CASSLAERNSPLHF
clone size: few; D gene: TRBD1; J gene: TRBJ2-1; V gene: TRBV30; CDR3 DNA: TGTGCCTGGGATACCGTGACAGGGATCAATGAGCAGTTCTTC; CDR3 protein: CAWDTVTGINEQFF
clone size: few; D gene: NA; J gene: TRBJ1-6; V gene: TRBV6-5; CDR3 DNA: TGTGCCAGCAGTTATACTTGGGGGTTAGCACCCCTCCACTTT; CDR3 protein: CASSYTWGLAPLHF
clone size: NA; D gene: TRBD1; J gene: TRBJ2-7; V gene: TRBV11-2; CDR3 DNA: TGTGCCAGCAGCCTGACAGGGTTAGAGAACTACGAGCAGTACTTC; CDR3 protein: CASSLTGLENYEQYF
clone size: few; D gene: NA; J gene: TRBJ1-6; V gene: TRBV10-3; CDR3 DNA: TGTGCCATCAGTGAAGGGCCGGCTAATTCACCCCTCCACTTT; CDR3 protein: CAISEGPANSPLHF
clone size: few; D gene: NA; J gene: TRBJ1-1; V gene: TRBV5-1; CDR3 DNA: TGCGCCAGCAGCTCTGAGGGGAACACTGAAGCTTTCTTT; CDR3 protein: CASSSEGNTEAFF
clone size: NA; D gene: NA; J gene: TRBJ2-3; V gene: TRBV14; CDR3 DNA: TGTGCCAGCAGCCAAGACCGCTATACGCAGTATTTT; CDR3 protein: CASSQDRYTQYF
clone size: NA; D gene: NA; J gene: TRBJ2-3; V gene: TRBV7-3; CDR3 DNA: TGTGCCAGCAGCTTATTCGGTCAGGGAGGCACAGATACGCAGTATTTT; CDR3 protein: CASSLFGQGGTDTQYF
clone size: NA; D gene: NA; J gene: TRBJ2-6; V gene: TRBV2; CDR3 DNA: TGTGCCAGCAGTGAAGGGGGCCGCTCCACTGGGGCCAACGTCCTGACTTTC; CDR3 protein: CASSEGGRSTGANVLTF
clone size: NA; D gene: NA; J gene: TRBJ2-7; V gene: TRBV19; CDR3 DNA: TGTGCAACAACTCCACAGGGTATTTCCTACGAGCAGTACTTC; CDR3 protein: CATTPQGISYEQYF
clone size: NA; D gene: NA; J gene: TRBJ2-3; V gene: TRBV6-5; CDR3 DNA: TGTGCCAGCAGTTACTCAACCCTAGATACGCAGTATTTT; CDR3 protein: CASSYSTLDTQYF
clone size: NA; D gene: TRBD1; J gene: TRBJ1-3; V gene: TRBV6-5; CDR3 DNA: TGTGCCAGCAGTAGCGGACAGGGGGCTGGAAACACCATATATTTT; CDR3 protein: CASSSGQGAGNTIYF
clone size: once; D gene: NA; J gene: TRBJ2-7; V gene: TRBV13; CDR3 DNA: TGTGCCAGCAGCTTAGCCCAGGGGAGGTTATTATACGAGCAGTACTTC; CDR3 protein: CASSLAQGRLLYEQYF
clone size: few; D gene: NA; J gene: TRBJ1-1; V gene: TRBV4-1; CDR3 DNA: TGCGCCAGCACCCCAAGGCGGGACACTGAAGCTTTCTTT; CDR3 protein: CASTPRRDTEAFF
clone size: NA; D gene: NA; J gene: TRBJ2-2; V gene: TRBV7-2; CDR3 DNA: TGTGCCAGCAGCTTTTCCGCCGGGGAGCTGTTTTTT; CDR3 protein: CASSFSAGELFF
clone size: NA; D gene: TRBD2; J gene: TRBJ2-3; V gene: TRBV30; CDR3 DNA: TGTGCCTGGAGTATGCTAGCGGGATTCACAGATACGCAGTATTTT; CDR3 protein: CAWSMLAGFTDTQYF
clone size: NA; D gene: NA; J gene: TRBJ2-2; V gene: TRBV7-6; CDR3 DNA: TGTGCCAGCAGCTTAGAGGGGGCGAACACCGGGGAGCTGTTTTTT; CDR3 protein: CASSLEGANTGELFF
clone size: NA; D gene: NA; J gene: TRBJ2-1; V gene: TRBV10-3; CDR3 DNA: TGTGCCATCAGTGAGTCTTTCGATGAGCAGTTCTTC; CDR3 protein: CAISESFDEQFF
clone size: NA; D gene: NA; J gene: TRBJ2-5; V gene: TRBV7-3; CDR3 DNA: TGTGCCAGCAGCTTAAACGGCGGGGCAGAGACCCAGTACTTC; CDR3 protein: CASSLNGGAETQYF
clone size: medium-sized; D gene: TRBD1; J gene: TRBJ1-5; V gene: TRBV19; CDR3 DNA: TGTGCCAGTAGTCCCCCGGGACAGGGAGGGCAGCCCCAGCATTTT; CDR3 protein: CASSPPGQGGQPQHF
clone size: NA; D gene: TRBD1; J gene: TRBJ2-1; V gene: TRBV6-5; CDR3 DNA: TGTGCCAGCGGGGGGACAGGGCCTTACAATGAGCAGTTCTTC; CDR3 protein: CASGGTGPYNEQFF
clone size: once; D gene: TRBD2; J gene: TRBJ2-3; V gene: TRBV28; CDR3 DNA: TGTGCCAGCAGTTTACCAATACTAGCGGGAGGTTTTACGCAGTATTTT; CDR3 protein: CASSLPILAGGFTQYF
clone size: NA; D gene: TRBD1; J gene: TRBJ1-3; V gene: TRBV10-3; CDR3 DNA: TGTGCCATCACCCGGGACAGGATAGGAAACACCATATATTTT; CDR3 protein: CAITRDRIGNTIYF
clone size: NA; D gene: NA; J gene: TRBJ2-7; V gene: TRBV18; CDR3 DNA: TGTGCCAGCTCATCCACTACCGACAGTGAGCAGTACTTC; CDR3 protein: CASSSTTDSEQYF
clone size: NA; D gene: NA; J gene: TRBJ2-2; V gene: TRBV6-5; CDR3 DNA: TGTGCCAGCAGTTACCGCAGGGGAATGGACACCGGGGAGCTGTTTTTT; CDR3 protein: CASSYRRGMDTGELFF
clone size: NA; D gene: TRBD1; J gene: TRBJ2-3; V gene: TRBV7-2; CDR3 DNA: TGTGCCAGCAGCTCGCCGGGACAGGGCGGAGATACGCAGTATTTT; CDR3 protein: CASSSPGQGGDTQYF
clone size: NA; D gene: NA; J gene: TRBJ2-5; V gene: TRBV28; CDR3 DNA: TGTGCCAGCAGTCTAGGGACAAGAGCGGCGGAGACCCAGTACTTC; CDR3 protein: CASSLGTRAAETQYF
clone size: NA; D gene: NA; J gene: TRBJ1-1; V gene: TRBV7-9; CDR3 DNA: TGTGCCAGCAGCTTAGCGCAGACAGAAGCATCCACTGAAGCTTTCTTT; CDR3 protein: CASSLAQTEASTEAFF
clone size: NA; D gene: NA; J gene: TRBJ2-7; V gene: TRBV4-1; CDR3 DNA: TGCGCCAGCAGCCAAGATCTAACCGGGCCCTACGAGCAGTACTTC; CDR3 protein: CASSQDLTGPYEQYF
clone size: NA; D gene: TRBD1; J gene: TRBJ1-5; V gene: TRBV6-1; CDR3 DNA: TGTGCCAGCAGTGTAAACAGGGGAAATCAGCATTTT; CDR3 protein: CASSVNRGNQHF
clone size: few; D gene: NA; J gene: TRBJ2-7; V gene: TRBV2; CDR3 DNA: TGTGCCAGCAGTGAATGGGGTGAGCAGTACTTC; CDR3 protein: CASSEWGEQYF
clone size: NA; D gene: TRBD1; J gene: TRBJ2-5; V gene: TRBV2; CDR3 DNA: TGTGCCAGCAGACCCAGGGGGCTTGTTGAGACCCAGTACTTC; CDR3 protein: CASRPRGLVETQYF
clone size: NA; D gene: TRBD2; J gene: TRBJ2-1; V gene: TRBV18; CDR3 DNA: TGTGCCAGCTCACCATTAGCGGGGGGACACAATGAGCAGTTCTTC; CDR3 protein: CASSPLAGGHNEQFF
clone size: NA; D gene: NA; J gene: TRBJ2-7; V gene: TRBV19; CDR3 DNA: TGTGCCAGTAGTAGTAGCTCCTACGAGCAGTACTTC; CDR3 protein: CASSSSSYEQYF
clone size: NA; D gene: TRBD1; J gene: TRBJ2-2; V gene: TRBV19; CDR3 DNA: TGTGCCAGTAGACAGGGGGCGGCCGGGGAGCTGTTTTTT; CDR3 protein: CASRQGAAGELFF
clone size: NA; D gene: NA; J gene: TRBJ1-1; V gene: TRBV4-2; CDR3 DNA: TGTGCCAGCAGCTTGGGGCCAGACCAAATGAACACTGAAGCTTTCTTT; CDR3 protein: CASSLGPDQMNTEAFF
clone size: NA; D gene: NA; J gene: TRBJ2-2; V gene: TRBV28; CDR3 DNA: TGTGCCAGCAGTATCCCTTGGGGTAGCGGGAACACCGGGGAGCTGTTTTTT; CDR3 protein: CASSIPWGSGNTGELFF
clone size: NA; D gene: NA; J gene: TRBJ1-1; V gene: TRBV5-4; CDR3 DNA: TGTGCCAGCAGCTTGAGTTTGCGGAACACTGAAGCTTTCTTT; CDR3 protein: CASSLSLRNTEAFF
clone size: NA; D gene: TRBD1; J gene: TRBJ2-5; V gene: TRBV5-1; CDR3 DNA: TGCGCCAGCAGCGGGGGACAGGCACAAGAGACCCAGTACTTC; CDR3 protein: CASSGGQAQETQYF
clone size: NA; D gene: TRBD1; J gene: TRBJ1-6; V gene: TRBV6-5; CDR3 DNA: TGTGCCGCAAGGGGGCGGTGGAATTCACCCCTCCACTTT; CDR3 protein: CAARGRWNSPLHF
clone size: NA; D gene: TRBD2; J gene: TRBJ2-3; V gene: TRBV27; CDR3 DNA: TGTGCCAGCAGTCCGGGATTTCGACTAGCGGGAGATACGCAGTATTTT; CDR3 protein: CASSPGFRLAGDTQYF
clone size: NA; D gene: NA; J gene: TRBJ1-5; V gene: TRBV10-3; CDR3 DNA: TGTGCCATCAGTGAGTCCGCTAACCAGCCCCAGCATTTT; CDR3 protein: CAISESANQPQHF